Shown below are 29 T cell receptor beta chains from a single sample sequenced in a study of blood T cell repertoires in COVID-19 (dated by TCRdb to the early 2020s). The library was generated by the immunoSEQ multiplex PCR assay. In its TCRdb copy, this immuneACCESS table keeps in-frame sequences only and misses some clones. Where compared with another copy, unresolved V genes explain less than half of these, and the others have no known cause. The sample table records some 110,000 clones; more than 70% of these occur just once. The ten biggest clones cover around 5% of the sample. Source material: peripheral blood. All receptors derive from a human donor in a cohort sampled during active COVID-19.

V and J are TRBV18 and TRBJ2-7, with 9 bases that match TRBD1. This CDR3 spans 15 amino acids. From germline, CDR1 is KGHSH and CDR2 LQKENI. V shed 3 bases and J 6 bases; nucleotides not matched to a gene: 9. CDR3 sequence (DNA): TGTGCCAGCTCACCCCCCGGACAGGGGTTCGGCGAGCAGTACTTC. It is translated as CASSPPGQGFGEQYF.

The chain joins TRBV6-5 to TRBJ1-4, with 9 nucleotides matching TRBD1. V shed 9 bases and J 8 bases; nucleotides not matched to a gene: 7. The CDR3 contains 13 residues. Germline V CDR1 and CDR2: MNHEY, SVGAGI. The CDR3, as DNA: TGTGCCAGTATACGACAGGGGGGAGAAAAACTGTTTTTT. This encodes CASIRQGGEKLFF.

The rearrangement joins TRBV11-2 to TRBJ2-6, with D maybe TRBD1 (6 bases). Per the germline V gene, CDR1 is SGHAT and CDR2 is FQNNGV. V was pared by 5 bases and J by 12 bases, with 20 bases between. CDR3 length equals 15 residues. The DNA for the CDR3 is TGTGCCAGCAGCCCATCCAGGACAGTGACATCCGTCCTGACTTTC. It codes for CASSPSRTVTSVLTF.

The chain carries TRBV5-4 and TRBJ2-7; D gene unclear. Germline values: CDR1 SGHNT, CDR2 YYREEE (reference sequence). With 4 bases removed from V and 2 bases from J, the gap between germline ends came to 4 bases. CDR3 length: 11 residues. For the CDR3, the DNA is TGTGCCAGCAGCCTCGCCTACGAGCAGTACTTC. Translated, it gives CASSLAYEQYF.

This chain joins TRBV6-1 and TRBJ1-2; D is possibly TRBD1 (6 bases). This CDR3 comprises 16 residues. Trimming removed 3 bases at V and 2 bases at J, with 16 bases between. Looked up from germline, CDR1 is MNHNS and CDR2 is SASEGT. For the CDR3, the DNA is TGTGCCAGCAGTGACCCGACAGGCTCAGCAAACTATGGCTACACCTTC. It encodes CASSDPTGSANYGYTF.

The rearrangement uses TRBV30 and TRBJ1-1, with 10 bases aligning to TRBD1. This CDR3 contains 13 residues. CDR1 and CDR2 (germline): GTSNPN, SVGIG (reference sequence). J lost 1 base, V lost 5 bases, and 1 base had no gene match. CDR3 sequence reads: CAWGTGANTEAFF. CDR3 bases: TGTGCCTGGGGGACAGGGGCGAACACTGAAGCTTTCTTT.

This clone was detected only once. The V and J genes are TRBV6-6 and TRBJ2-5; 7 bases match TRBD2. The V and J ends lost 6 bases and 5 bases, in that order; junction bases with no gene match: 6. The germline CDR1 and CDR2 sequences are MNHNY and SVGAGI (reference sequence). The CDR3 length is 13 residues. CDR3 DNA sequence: TGTGCCAGCAGACCCACTAGCGTGGAGACCCAGTACTTC. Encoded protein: CASRPTSVETQYF.

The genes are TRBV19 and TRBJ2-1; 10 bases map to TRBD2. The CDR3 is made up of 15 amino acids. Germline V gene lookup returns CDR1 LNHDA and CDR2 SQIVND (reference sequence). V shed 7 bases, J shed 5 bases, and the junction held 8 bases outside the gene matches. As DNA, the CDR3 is TGTGCCAGTAAAAGAGCGGGAGGGTTCGACAATGAGCAGTTCTTC. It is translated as CASKRAGGFDNEQFF.

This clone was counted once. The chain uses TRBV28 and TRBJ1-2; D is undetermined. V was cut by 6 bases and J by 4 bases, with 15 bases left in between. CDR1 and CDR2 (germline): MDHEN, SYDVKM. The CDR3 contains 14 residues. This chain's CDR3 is CASSHPTESYGYTF. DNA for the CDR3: TGTGCCAGCAGCCATCCGACGGAGAGCTATGGCTACACCTTC.

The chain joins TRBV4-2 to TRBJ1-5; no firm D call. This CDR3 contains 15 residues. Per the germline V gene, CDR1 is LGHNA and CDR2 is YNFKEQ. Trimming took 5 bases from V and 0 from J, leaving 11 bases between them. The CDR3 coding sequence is TGTGCCAGCAGCGAGGGAGAATATAGCAATCAGCCCCAGCATTTT. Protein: CASSEGEYSNQPQHF.

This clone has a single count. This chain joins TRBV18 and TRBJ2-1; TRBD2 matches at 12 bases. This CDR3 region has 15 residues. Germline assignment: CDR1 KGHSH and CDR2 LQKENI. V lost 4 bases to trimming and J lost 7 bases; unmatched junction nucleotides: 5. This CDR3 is CASSRPTSGRNEQFF. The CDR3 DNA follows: TGTGCCAGCTCACGTCCGACTAGCGGGAGAAATGAGCAGTTCTTC.

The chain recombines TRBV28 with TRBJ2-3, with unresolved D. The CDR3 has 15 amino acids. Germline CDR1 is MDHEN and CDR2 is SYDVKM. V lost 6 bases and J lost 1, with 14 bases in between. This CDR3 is CASSPDQAGTDTQYF. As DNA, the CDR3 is TGTGCCAGCAGCCCAGACCAGGCCGGCACAGATACGCAGTATTTT.

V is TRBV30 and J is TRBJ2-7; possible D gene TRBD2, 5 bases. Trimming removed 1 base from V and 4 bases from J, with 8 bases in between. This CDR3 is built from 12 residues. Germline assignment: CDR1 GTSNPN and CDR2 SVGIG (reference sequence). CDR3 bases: TGTGCCTGGAGTGGAGCGGCATACGAGCAGTACTTC. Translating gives CAWSGAAYEQYF.

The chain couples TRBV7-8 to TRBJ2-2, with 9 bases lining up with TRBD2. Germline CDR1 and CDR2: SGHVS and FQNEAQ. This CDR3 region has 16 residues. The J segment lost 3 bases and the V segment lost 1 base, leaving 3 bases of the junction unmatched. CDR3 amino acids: CASSLDRLADTGELFF. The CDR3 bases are TGTGCCAGCAGCTTAGATCGACTAGCGGACACCGGGGAGCTGTTTTTT.

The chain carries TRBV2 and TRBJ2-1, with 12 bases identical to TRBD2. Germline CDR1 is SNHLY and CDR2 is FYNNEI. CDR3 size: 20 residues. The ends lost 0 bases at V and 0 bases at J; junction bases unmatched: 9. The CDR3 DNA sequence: TGTGCCAGCAGTGAAGCATTAGGGACTAGCGGGTGGTTCTCCTACAATGAGCAGTTCTTC. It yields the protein CASSEALGTSGWFSYNEQFF.

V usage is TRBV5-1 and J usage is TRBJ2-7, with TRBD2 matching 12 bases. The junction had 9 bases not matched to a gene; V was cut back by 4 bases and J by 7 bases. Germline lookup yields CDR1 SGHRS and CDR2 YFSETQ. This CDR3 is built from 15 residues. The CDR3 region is CASSLTSGSGLEQYF. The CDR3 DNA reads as TGCGCCAGCAGCCTGACTAGCGGGAGTGGCCTGGAGCAGTACTTC. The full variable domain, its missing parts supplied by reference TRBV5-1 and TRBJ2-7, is KAGVTQTPRYLIKTRGQQVTLSCSPISGHRSVSWYQQTPGQGLQFLFEYFSETQRNKGNFPGRFSGRQFSNSRSEMNVSTLELGDSALYLCASSLTSGSGLEQYFGPGTRLTVT.

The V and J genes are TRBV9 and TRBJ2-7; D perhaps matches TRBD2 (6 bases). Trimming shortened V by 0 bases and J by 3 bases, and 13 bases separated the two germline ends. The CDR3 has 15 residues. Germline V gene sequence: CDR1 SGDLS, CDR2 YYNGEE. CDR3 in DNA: TGTGCCAGCAGCGTAGGGGGCGGACTATACTACGAGCAGTACTTC. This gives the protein CASSVGGGLYYEQYF.

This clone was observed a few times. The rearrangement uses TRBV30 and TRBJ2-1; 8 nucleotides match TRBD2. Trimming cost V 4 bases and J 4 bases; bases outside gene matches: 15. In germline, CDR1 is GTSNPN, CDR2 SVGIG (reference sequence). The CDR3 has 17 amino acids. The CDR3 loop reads CAWKHSQAGAVYNEQFF. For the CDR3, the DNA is TGTGCCTGGAAACACTCCCAAGCGGGAGCTGTATACAATGAGCAGTTCTTC.

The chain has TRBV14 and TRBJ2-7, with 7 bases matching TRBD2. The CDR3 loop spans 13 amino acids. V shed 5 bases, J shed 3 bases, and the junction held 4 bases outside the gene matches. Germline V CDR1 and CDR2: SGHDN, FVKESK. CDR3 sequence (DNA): TGTGCCAGCAGCGCCGCGGGAGTCTACGAGCAGTACTTC. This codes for CASSAAGVYEQYF.

CDR3 loop: CASSQSVGGYGEAFF. CDR3 coding DNA: TGTGCCAGCAGCCAATCGGTAGGAGGGTACGGTGAAGCTTTCTTT. The rearrangement links TRBV3-1 (or the pseudogene TRBV3-2) to TRBJ1-1; D ambiguous. Between the trimmed V and J ends, which lost 2 bases and 7 bases, there was a span of 17 bases. CDR1 LGHDT and CDR2 YNNKEL come from the germline V gene (reference sequence). The CDR3 has 15 residues.

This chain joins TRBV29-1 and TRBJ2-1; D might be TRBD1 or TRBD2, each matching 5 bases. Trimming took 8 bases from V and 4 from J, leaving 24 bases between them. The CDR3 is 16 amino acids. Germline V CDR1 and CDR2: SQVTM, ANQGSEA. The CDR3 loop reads CSIGGKDPRGYNEQFF. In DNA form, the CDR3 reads TGCAGCATTGGGGGTAAGGACCCAAGGGGTTACAATGAGCAGTTCTTC.

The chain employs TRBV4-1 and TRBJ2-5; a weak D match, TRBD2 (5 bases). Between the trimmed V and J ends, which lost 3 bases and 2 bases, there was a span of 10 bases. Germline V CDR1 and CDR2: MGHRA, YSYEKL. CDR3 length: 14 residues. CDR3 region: CASSQTISQETQYF. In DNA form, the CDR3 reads TGCGCCAGCAGCCAGACTATCAGTCAAGAGACCCAGTACTTC.

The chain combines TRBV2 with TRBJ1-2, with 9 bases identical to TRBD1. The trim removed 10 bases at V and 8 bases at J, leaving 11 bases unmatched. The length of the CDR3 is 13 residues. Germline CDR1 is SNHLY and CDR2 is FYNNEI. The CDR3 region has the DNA TGTGCCACTCGGGACAGGGAAACGCGCGGCTACACCTTC. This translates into CATRDRETRGYTF.

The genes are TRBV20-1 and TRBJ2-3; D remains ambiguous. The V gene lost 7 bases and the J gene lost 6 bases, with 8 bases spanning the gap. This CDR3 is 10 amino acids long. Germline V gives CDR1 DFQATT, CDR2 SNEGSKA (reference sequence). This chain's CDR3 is CSVRADTQYF. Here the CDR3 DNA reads TGCAGTGTGAGAGCCGATACGCAGTATTTT.

CDR3 bases: TGTGCCAGCAGTTTATCGGCTAGCGGGCACTCCTACGAGCAGTACTTC. Its translation is CASSLSASGHSYEQYF. This sequence joins TRBV28 and TRBJ2-7, with 8 bases fitting TRBD2. Germline V CDR1 and CDR2: MDHEN, SYDVKM. Trimming cost V 1 base and J 0 bases; bases outside gene matches: 5. CDR3 length: 16 residues.

The CDR3 bases are TGTGCCAGCTGTAGCGGGGCAGCCTACAATGAGCAGTTCTTC. Translation gives CASCSGAAYNEQFF. The chain uses TRBV27 and TRBJ2-1; 8 bases map to TRBD2. Germline trimming cut 8 bases from V and 2 bases from J; bases unmatched to any gene: 5. Looked up from germline, CDR1 is MNHEY and CDR2 is SMNVEV (reference sequence). The CDR3 totals 14 residues.

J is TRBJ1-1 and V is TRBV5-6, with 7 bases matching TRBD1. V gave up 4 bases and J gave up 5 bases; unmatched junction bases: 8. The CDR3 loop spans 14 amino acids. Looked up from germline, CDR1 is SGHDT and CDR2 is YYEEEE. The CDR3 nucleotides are TGTGCCAGCAGCCAAACAGGGGCGGCGACTGAAGCTTTCTTT. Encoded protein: CASSQTGAATEAFF.

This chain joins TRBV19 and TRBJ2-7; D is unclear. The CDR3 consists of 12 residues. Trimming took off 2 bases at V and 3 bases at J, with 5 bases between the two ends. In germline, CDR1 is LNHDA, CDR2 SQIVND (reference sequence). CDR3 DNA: TGTGCCAGTAGTATATCCAACTACGAGCAGTACTTC. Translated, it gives CASSISNYEQYF.

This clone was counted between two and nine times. For the CDR3, the DNA is TGTGCCACCAGCAGAGTCGGACTAGGGACCTACGAGCAGTACTTC. Encoded protein: CATSRVGLGTYEQYF. The chain links TRBV15 to TRBJ2-7; TRBD2 matches 7 bases. J lost 2 bases, V lost 1 base, and 5 bases had no gene match. The CDR3 has 15 residues. Germline CDR1 is LNHNV and CDR2 is YYDKDF (reference sequence).